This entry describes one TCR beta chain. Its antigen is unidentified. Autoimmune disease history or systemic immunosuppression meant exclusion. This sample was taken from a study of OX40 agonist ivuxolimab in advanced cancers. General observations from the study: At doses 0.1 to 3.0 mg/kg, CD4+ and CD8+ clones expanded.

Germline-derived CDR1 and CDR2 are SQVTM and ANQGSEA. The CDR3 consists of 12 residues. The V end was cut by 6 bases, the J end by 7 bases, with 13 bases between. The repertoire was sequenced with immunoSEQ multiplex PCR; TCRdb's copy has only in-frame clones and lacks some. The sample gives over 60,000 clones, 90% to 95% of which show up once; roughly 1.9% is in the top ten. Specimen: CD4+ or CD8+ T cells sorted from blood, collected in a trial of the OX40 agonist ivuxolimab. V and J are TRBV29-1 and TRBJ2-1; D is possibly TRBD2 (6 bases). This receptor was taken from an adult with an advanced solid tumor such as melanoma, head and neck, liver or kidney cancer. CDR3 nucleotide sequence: TGCAGCGTGACTAGAGGTGGGAATGAGCAGTTCTTC. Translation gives CSVTRGGNEQFF.